One T cell receptor beta chain is described in this entry. Its antigen is currently unknown. The CDR3 does not close with the conserved phenylalanine or tryptophan, likely indicating a read error. The limits of the CDR3 on the DNA are not certain, so only TCRdb's listed CDR3 is given. The data belong to a study of tumor and adjacent non-tumor tissue in lung cancer. Study-level background: Histology: 11 to 13 adenocarcinoma, a couple of squamous cell carcinoma, 1 small cell lung cancer. Findings and limits, study-wide: TCR diversity was significantly greater in tumor than normal lung tissue.

A modified ARM-PCR protocol with three rounds of nested PCR amplified TCRbeta. TCRdb processed the multiplex PCR reads anew with MiXCR; each CDR3 protein has one entry. The sample yields about 110,000 distinct CDR3 sequences, 84% seen once. The CDR3 length is 15 residues, termini included. Germline CDR1 SQVTM, CDR2 ANQGSEA. The template was RNA from unsorted bulk tissue. Between August and November 2014, newly diagnosed, chemotherapy-naive lung cancer patients underwent thoracic surgery in China. The origin of this receptor is a man aged 65 to 79 with non-small cell lung cancer. The sample was lung tumor tissue. The chain employs TRBV29-1 and TRBJ1-1; the tabulated D call, TRBD1, remains unverified against the DNA. CDR3 protein: CSVVEFGGMNTEALS.